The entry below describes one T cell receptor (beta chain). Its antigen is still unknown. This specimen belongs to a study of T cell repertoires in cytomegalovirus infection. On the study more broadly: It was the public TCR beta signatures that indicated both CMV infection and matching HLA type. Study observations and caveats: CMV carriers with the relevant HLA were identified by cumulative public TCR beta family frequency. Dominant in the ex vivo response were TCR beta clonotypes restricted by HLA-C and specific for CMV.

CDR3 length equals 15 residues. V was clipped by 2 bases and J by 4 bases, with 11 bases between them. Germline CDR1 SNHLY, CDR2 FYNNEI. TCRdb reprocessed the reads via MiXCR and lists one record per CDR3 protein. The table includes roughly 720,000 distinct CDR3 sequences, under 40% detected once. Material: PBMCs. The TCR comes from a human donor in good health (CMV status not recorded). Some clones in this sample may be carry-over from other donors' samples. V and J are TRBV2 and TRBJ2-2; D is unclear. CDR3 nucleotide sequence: TGTGCCAGCAGTGAATTTCCGGGCCTCACCGGGGAGCTGTTTTTT. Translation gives CASSEFPGLTGELFF.